This TCR beta chain was retrieved from a study of blood T cell repertoires in COVID-19. In the study overall: The United States, Italy and Spain were the sources of the acute and convalescent COVID-19 samples. T cells, B-cell-depleted T cells, or PBMCs provided the cDNA or gDNA that served as material.

CDR1 is LGHNA and CDR2 is YSLEER in the germline V gene. The CDR3 is 13 amino acids. Trimming left V 5 bases short and J 9 bases short, with 14 bases between. In the source study's methods: Reference gene primer amplification yielded estimated nucleated cell counts. Repertoires were generated with immunoSEQ multiplex PCR, while TCRdb's copy carries only in-frame clones and drops some. The DNA was the basis for D and trimming; V, J and clone size are from that table. This table has 100,000 or so clones, 80% to 90% appearing once. The receptor comes from a human donor in a cohort sampled during active COVID-19. Sequenced material: peripheral blood. The chain couples TRBV4-3 to TRBJ2-1; D is unclear. The CDR3 protein is CASSKEAPTEQFF. DNA for the CDR3: TGCGCCAGCAGCAAGGAAGCGCCCACTGAGCAGTTCTTC.